A single sample gave rise to the 32 T cell receptor beta chains below, sequenced in a study of cytomegalovirus exposure and HLA in healthy donors. Vbeta (60) and Jbeta (13) primers were used in the PCR. Sequenced by immunoSEQ multiplex PCR; TCRdb stores in-frame clones only, minus some. The sample includes 100,000 to 150,000 clones, roughly 71% of them seen just once. Sequenced input: PBMCs. These receptor sequences come from a woman between 45 and 60 years old in good health and CMV-seropositive.

The gene calls are TRBV5-1 and TRBJ2-7, with D possibly being TRBD1 (5 bases). The germline V gene has CDR1 SGHRS and CDR2 YFSETQ. With 0 bases removed from V and 2 bases from J, the gap between germline ends came to 9 bases. The CDR3 length is 14 residues. The CDR3 sequence: CASSLALGPYEQYF. The CDR3 region has the DNA TGCGCCAGCAGCTTGGCTCTGGGGCCCTACGAGCAGTACTTC.

The rearrangement joins TRBV7-2 to TRBJ2-6; D perhaps matches TRBD1 (6 bases). V lost 0 bases, J lost 2 bases, and 8 bases lay in between. The V gene's germline CDR1 is SGHTA and CDR2 FQGNSA. The CDR3 loop spans 16 amino acids. The CDR3 reads CASSLAAGAGANVLTF. The CDR3 DNA reads as TGTGCCAGCAGCTTAGCGGCAGGGGCTGGGGCCAACGTCCTGACTTTC.

The rearrangement links TRBV5-8 to TRBJ2-5; D call uncertain. There are 13 residues in the CDR3. The V gene's germline CDR1 is SGHTS and CDR2 YDEGEE. V was clipped by 4 bases and J by 4 bases, with 11 bases between them. CDR3: CASSPVPSETQYF. The CDR3 region has the DNA TGTGCCAGCAGCCCGGTCCCGTCAGAGACCCAGTACTTC. The full variable domain, completed using reference TRBV5-8 and TRBJ2-5, is EAGVTQSPTHLIKTRGQQATLRCSPISGHTSVYWYQQALGLGLQFLLWYDEGEERNRGNFPPRFSGRQFPNYSSELNVNALELEDSALYLCASSPVPSETQYFGPGTRLLVL.

This chain links TRBV25-1 with TRBJ2-3, with TRBD2 matching over 8 bases. The CDR3 sequence is 18 residues long. Germline V gene lookup returns CDR1 MGHDK and CDR2 SYGVNS. The V and J ends lost 3 bases and 1 base, in that order; junction bases with no gene match: 12. As DNA, the CDR3 is TGTGCCAGCAGTGACCCCCAGGGTGCGGGGGGTGGCACAGATACGCAGTATTTT. It codes for CASSDPQGAGGGTDTQYF.

The chain is built from TRBV5-4 and TRBJ2-1; a possible D gene is TRBD2 (6 bases). From germline, CDR1 is SGHNT and CDR2 YYREEE (reference sequence). The CDR3 has 15 amino acids. Between the trimmed V and J ends, which lost 3 bases and 0 bases, there was a span of 10 bases. The CDR3 is CASSSAGSSYNEQFF. The CDR3 DNA reads TGTGCCAGCAGCTCAGCGGGTTCCTCCTACAATGAGCAGTTCTTC.

The rearrangement uses TRBV7-6 and TRBJ2-5; D might be TRBD1 (6 bases). The CDR3 loop spans 13 amino acids. CDR1 and CDR2 from the germline V gene are SGHVS and FNYEAQ. Trimming removed 5 bases at V and 3 bases at J, with 10 bases between. This CDR3 reads CASSPTGKETQYF. The CDR3 bases are TGTGCCAGCAGCCCGACAGGAAAAGAGACCCAGTACTTC.

This rearrangement joins TRBV4-1 to TRBJ1-3, with D tentatively TRBD1 (6 bases). The V end was cut by 0 bases, the J end by 4 bases, with 16 bases between. CDR1 MGHRA and CDR2 YSYEKL come from the germline V gene. CDR3 length equals 17 residues. The chain's CDR3 is CASSQEFGVDSGNTIYF. CDR3 nucleotide sequence: TGCGCCAGCAGCCAAGAGTTTGGGGTGGACAGCGGAAACACCATATATTTT.

For this clone: The same CDR3 is also encoded by other DNA sequences in this sample. This chain connects TRBV15 to TRBJ1-1; D is uncertain. V was clipped by 1 base and J by 1 base, with 4 bases between them. Germline CDR1 LNHNV, CDR2 YYDKDF (reference sequence). The CDR3 totals 13 residues. CDR3 loop: CATSRGANTEAFF. CDR3 coding DNA: TGTGCCACCAGCAGAGGCGCGAACACTGAAGCTTTCTTT. Together with reference TRBV15 and TRBJ1-1, the CDR3 gives the full variable domain: DAMVIQNPRYQVTQFGKPVTLSCSQTLNHNVMYWYQQKSSQAPKLLFHYYDKDFNNEADTPDNFQSRRPNTSFCFLDIRSPGLGDTAMYLCATSRGANTEAFFGQGTRLTVV.

This clone was counted between two and nine times. V usage is TRBV14 and J usage is TRBJ2-5; 13 bases are shared with TRBD2. V was clipped by 3 bases and J by 5 bases; unmatched bases: 18. The CDR3 loop spans 20 amino acids. CDR1 and CDR2 (germline): SGHDN, FVKESK. In DNA, the CDR3 is TGTGCCAGCAGCCACTCCCAAGCACTAGCGGGGGGGTCCCCGTGGGAGACCCAGTACTTC. This gives the protein CASSHSQALAGGSPWETQYF.

The chain is built from TRBV28 and TRBJ1-4, with D possibly being TRBD1 (5 bases). The V gene's germline CDR1 is MDHEN and CDR2 SYDVKM. The CDR3 runs to 14 residues. This CDR3 reads CASGLEGWNEKLFF. As DNA, the CDR3 is TGTGCGTCAGGGCTGGAAGGATGGAATGAAAAACTGTTTTTT.

The chain couples TRBV18 to TRBJ2-7, with TRBD1 identical over 7 bases. Germline V gene sequence: CDR1 KGHSH, CDR2 LQKENI. V lost 4 bases to trimming and J lost 4 bases; unmatched junction nucleotides: 7. There are 14 residues in the CDR3. This chain's CDR3 is CASSQRTGSYEQYF. DNA for the CDR3: TGTGCCAGCTCACAGAGGACAGGATCATACGAGCAGTACTTC.

The chain is built from TRBV11-3 and TRBJ1-2; 8 nucleotides align to TRBD1. The junction had 0 bases not matched to a gene; V was cut back by 3 bases and J by 3 bases. Per germline, CDR1 SGHNT and CDR2 YENEEA. The CDR3 contains 13 residues. This CDR3 reads CASSLDRDYGYTF. CDR3 DNA sequence: TGTGCCAGCAGCTTGGACAGGGACTATGGCTACACCTTC. Using reference TRBV11-3 and TRBJ1-2 for the parts outside the CDR3, the full variable domain is EAGVVQSPRYKIIEKKQPVAFWCNPISGHNTLYWYLQNLGQGPELLIRYENEEAVDDSQLPKDRFSAERLKGVDSTLKIQPAELGDSAVYLCASSLDRDYGYTFGSGTRLTVV.

The gene calls are TRBV7-2 and TRBJ2-1; D unclear. V lost 5 bases and J 12 bases, leaving 14 bases between the germline ends. Per the germline V gene, CDR1 is SGHTA and CDR2 is FQGNSA. The CDR3 is 12 amino acids. CDR3 nucleotides: TGTGCCAGCAGCATCCCCCCGCACAGGCAGTTCTTC. Encoded protein: CASSIPPHRQFF.

The V gene is TRBV5-1, the J gene TRBJ1-1; a weak D match, TRBD1 (6 bases). Germline V gene data show CDR1 as SGHRS and CDR2 as YFSETQ. The CDR3 has 15 residues. V was pared by 0 bases and J by 2 bases, with 11 bases between. CDR3 amino acids: CASSLVAGDNTEAFF. The DNA of the CDR3 is TGCGCCAGCAGCTTGGTGGCAGGGGATAACACTGAAGCTTTCTTT.

The count of this clone is one. This chain joins TRBV9 and TRBJ1-1; D unresolved. The CDR3 is 15 residues long. The germline V gene encodes CDR1 SGDLS and CDR2 YYNGEE. Trimming took 0 bases from V and 1 from J, leaving 10 bases between them. In nucleotides, the CDR3 is TGTGCCAGCAGCGTAGATGAGGTAGGGAACACTGAAGCTTTCTTT. The encoded protein is CASSVDEVGNTEAFF.

This clone was seen a few times. V and J are TRBV7-2 and TRBJ2-3, with TRBD2 matching 9 bases. V dropped 2 bases and J dropped 4; count of bases not matched to a gene: 7. Germline CDR1 is SGHTA and CDR2 is FQGNSA. The CDR3 sequence is 16 residues long. The CDR3 loop reads CASSLFARGGSDTQYF. The CDR3 DNA sequence: TGTGCCAGCAGCTTATTCGCGCGGGGGGGCTCAGATACGCAGTATTTT.

The chain recombines TRBV2 with TRBJ2-3; 7 bases are a match to TRBD2. J lost 4 bases, V lost 4 bases, and 8 bases had no gene match. Germline CDR1 reads SNHLY; CDR2 reads FYNNEI. This CDR3 is built from 15 residues. The DNA of the CDR3 is TGTGCCAGCAGTGCGGGAGCGGGGCAGGCAGATACGCAGTATTTT. It is translated as CASSAGAGQADTQYF.

CDR3 DNA sequence: TGTGCCACCAGCAGAGAGAGGAGGAAGCAGTACTTC. It codes for CATSRERRKQYF. The chain employs TRBV15 and TRBJ2-7; TRBD2 is a possible D gene (5 bases). Germline values: CDR1 LNHNV, CDR2 YYDKDF (reference sequence). Trimming stripped 0 bases from V and 8 bases from J, with 8 bases between. This CDR3 has 12 residues. Supplemented by reference TRBV15 and TRBJ2-7, the full variable domain reads DAMVIQNPRYQVTQFGKPVTLSCSQTLNHNVMYWYQQKSSQAPKLLFHYYDKDFNNEADTPDNFQSRRPNTSFCFLDIRSPGLGDTAMYLCATSRERRKQYFGPGTRLTVT.

The rearrangement uses TRBV2 and TRBJ2-2; perhaps TRBD2 as D (5 bases). Germline loops: CDR1 SNHLY, CDR2 FYNNEI. The CDR3 length is 13 residues. V lost 7 bases to trimming and J lost 2 bases, with 8 bases between them. The CDR3 protein is CASKDSNTGELFF. In DNA, the CDR3 is TGTGCCAGCAAGGACTCAAACACCGGGGAGCTGTTTTTT.

This clone was picked up one time. The rearrangement links TRBV2 to TRBJ1-1; D is possibly TRBD1 (5 bases). The CDR3 covers 15 residues. V lost 1 base and J lost 2, with 11 bases in between. The germline gives CDR1 SNHLY, CDR2 FYNNEI. The DNA for the CDR3 is TGTGCCAGCAGTGAAGGAGGCAGGGAAAACACTGAAGCTTTCTTT. It is translated as CASSEGGRENTEAFF. The full variable domain, rest sourced from reference TRBV2 and TRBJ1-1, is EPEVTQTPSHQVTQMGQEVILRCVPISNHLYFYWYRQILGQKVEFLVSFYNNEISEKSEIFDDQFSVERPDGSNFTLKIRSTKLEDSAMYFCASSEGGRENTEAFFGQGTRLTVV.

This chain uses TRBV6-1 with TRBJ2-1; 7 bases align to TRBD2. The V and J ends lost 4 bases and 7 bases, in that order; junction bases with no gene match: 19. Per germline, CDR1 MNHNS and CDR2 SASEGT. The CDR3 has 18 amino acids. DNA for the CDR3: TGTGCCAGCAGTGTTCAGGCGCCCGGGGGGACGGTCGGGAATGAGCAGTTCTTC. It is translated as CASSVQAPGGTVGNEQFF.

In the case of this clone: An end of the junction does not agree with germline; a read error may underlie this. The V call is TRBV7-9, the J call TRBJ2-7; 8 positions match TRBD1. CDR3 size: 15 residues. Per germline, CDR1 SEHNR and CDR2 FQNEAQ (reference sequence). CDR3 loop: CSSSTRDRPLGEQYF. The CDR3 DNA reads as TGTTCCAGCAGCACCCGGGACAGGCCCCTCGGCGAGCAGTACTTC.

The chain employs TRBV6-1 and TRBJ2-1, with D possibly matching TRBD2 (6 bases). Germline-derived CDR1 and CDR2 are MNHNS and SASEGT. The length of the CDR3 is 13 residues. The ends were cut back, 0 bases at V and 13 bases at J, with 13 bases in the middle. CDR3 amino acids: CASSEAGGREQFF. The CDR3 bases are TGTGCCAGCAGTGAAGCGGGGGGAAGGGAACAGTTCTTC.

V usage is TRBV15 and J usage is TRBJ1-5; D is perhaps TRBD1 (5 bases). Germline loops: CDR1 LNHNV, CDR2 YYDKDF (reference sequence). The V and J ends lost 5 bases and 0 bases respectively, with 8 bases between them. The CDR3 totals 14 residues. In DNA form, the CDR3 reads TGTGCCACCAGCGACAGTTATAGCAATCAGCCCCAGCATTTT. Protein product: CATSDSYSNQPQHF.

This chain joins TRBV19 and TRBJ1-2; TRBD1 matches 7 bases. The junction had 7 bases not matched to a gene; V was cut back by 5 bases and J by 4 bases. This CDR3 has 14 amino acids. CDR1 LNHDA and CDR2 SQIVND come from the germline V gene (reference sequence). The CDR3 is CASSGRQGGYGYTF. For the CDR3, the DNA is TGTGCCAGTAGTGGTCGACAGGGTGGCTATGGCTACACCTTC.

The chain is built from TRBV6-5 and TRBJ1-3, with 7 bases matching TRBD1. Germline V CDR1 and CDR2: MNHEY, SVGAGI. V lost 6 bases, J lost 2 bases, and 1 base stayed unmatched. The CDR3 is made up of 13 amino acids. CDR3 loop: CASSQGAGNTIYF. The CDR3, as DNA: TGTGCCAGCAGCCAGGGGGCTGGAAACACCATATATTTT.

The CDR3 here is CASSLGAITGELFF. The CDR3, as DNA: TGTGCCAGCAGCTTAGGGGCTATCACCGGGGAGCTGTTTTTT. The chain carries TRBV7-9 and TRBJ2-2, with D unresolved. V lost 1 base and J 4 bases, leaving 7 bases between the germline ends. From germline, CDR1 is SEHNR and CDR2 FQNEAQ (reference sequence). This CDR3 comprises 14 residues.

The genes are TRBV2 and TRBJ1-5; possible D gene TRBD1, 5 bases. This CDR3 region has 15 residues. Trimming stripped 4 bases from V and 3 bases from J, with 13 bases between. Germline CDR1 SNHLY, CDR2 FYNNEI. CDR3 nucleotides: TGTGCCAGCAGTGCTGCGGGGGACCCCAATCAGCCCCAGCATTTT. It is translated as CASSAAGDPNQPQHF. Drawing the rest from reference TRBV2 and TRBJ1-5, the complete variable domain is EPEVTQTPSHQVTQMGQEVILRCVPISNHLYFYWYRQILGQKVEFLVSFYNNEISEKSEIFDDQFSVERPDGSNFTLKIRSTKLEDSAMYFCASSAAGDPNQPQHFGDGTRLSIL.

The chain carries TRBV6-5 and TRBJ2-2; TRBD1 agrees at 8 bases. The length of the CDR3 is 15 residues. V was clipped by 7 bases and J by 1 base; unmatched bases: 5. Looked up from germline, CDR1 is MNHEY and CDR2 is SVGAGI. CDR3 DNA sequence: TGTGCCAGCAAGACAACAGGGGGGAACACCGGGGAGCTGTTTTTT. Translation gives CASKTTGGNTGELFF.

To note about this clone: The junction does not match germline at one end; this may be a read error. This CDR3 is CASGFDYYGYPF. The CDR3 coding sequence is TGTGCTAGTGGTTTCGATTACTATGGCTACCCCTTC. V is TRBV12-5 and J is TRBJ1-2; no clear D gene. The CDR3 runs to 12 residues. From germline, CDR1 is LGHNT and CDR2 FRNRAP.

The chain is built from TRBV7-2 and TRBJ1-6; no firm D call. The V and J ends lost 5 bases and 7 bases respectively, with 6 bases between them. Germline CDR1 and CDR2: SGHTA and FQGNSA. The CDR3 has 12 amino acids. This chain's CDR3 is CASSTRNSPLHF. The CDR3 nucleotides read TGTGCCAGCAGCACGAGAAATTCACCCCTCCACTTT. The full variable domain, its missing parts supplied by reference TRBV7-2 and TRBJ1-6, is GAGVSQSPSNKVTEKGKDVELRCDPISGHTALYWYRQSLGQGLEFLIYFQGNSAPDKSGLPSDRFSAERTGGSVSTLTIQRTQQEDSAVYLCASSTRNSPLHFGNGTRLTVT.

The chain joins TRBV2 to TRBJ2-3, with 9 bases identical to TRBD1. The junction had 0 bases not matched to a gene; V was cut back by 6 bases and J by 5 bases. Germline V gives CDR1 SNHLY, CDR2 FYNNEI. The CDR3 is 12 amino acids. The CDR3 region is CASRDRGDTQYF. CDR3 coding DNA: TGTGCCAGCAGGGACAGGGGAGATACGCAGTATTTT.